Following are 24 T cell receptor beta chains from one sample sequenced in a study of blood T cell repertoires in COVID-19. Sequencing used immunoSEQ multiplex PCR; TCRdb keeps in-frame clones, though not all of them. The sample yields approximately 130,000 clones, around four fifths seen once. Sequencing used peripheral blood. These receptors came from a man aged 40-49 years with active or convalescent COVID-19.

CDR3 bases: TGCGCCAGCAGCCCTCTCGCTAATCAAGAGACCCAGTACTTC. Translating gives CASSPLANQETQYF. V and J are TRBV5-1 and TRBJ2-5; D is ambiguous. The germline gives CDR1 SGHRS, CDR2 YFSETQ. The CDR3 length is 14 residues. V shed 4 bases and J shed 2 bases, with 12 bases lying between them. Variable domain in full (rest from reference TRBV5-1 and TRBJ2-5): KAGVTQTPRYLIKTRGQQVTLSCSPISGHRSVSWYQQTPGQGLQFLFEYFSETQRNKGNFPGRFSGRQFSNSRSEMNVSTLELGDSALYLCASSPLANQETQYFGPGTRLLVL.

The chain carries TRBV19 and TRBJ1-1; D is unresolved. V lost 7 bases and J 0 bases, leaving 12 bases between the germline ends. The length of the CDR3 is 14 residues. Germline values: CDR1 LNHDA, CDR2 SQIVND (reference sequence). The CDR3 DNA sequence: TGTGCCAGTACACGCATGGGCATGAACACTGAAGCTTTCTTT. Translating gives CASTRMGMNTEAFF.

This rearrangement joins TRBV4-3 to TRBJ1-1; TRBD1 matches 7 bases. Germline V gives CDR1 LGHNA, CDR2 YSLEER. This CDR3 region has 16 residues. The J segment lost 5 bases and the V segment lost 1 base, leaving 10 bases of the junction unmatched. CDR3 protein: CASSQVLWQGGTEAFF. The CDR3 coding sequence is TGCGCCAGCAGCCAAGTACTCTGGCAGGGGGGAACTGAAGCTTTCTTT.

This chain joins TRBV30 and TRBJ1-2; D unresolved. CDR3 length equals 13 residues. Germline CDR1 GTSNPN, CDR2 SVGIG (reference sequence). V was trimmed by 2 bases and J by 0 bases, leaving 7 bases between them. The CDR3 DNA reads TGTGCCTGGAGTTATGCAGCTAACTATGGCTACACCTTC. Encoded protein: CAWSYAANYGYTF. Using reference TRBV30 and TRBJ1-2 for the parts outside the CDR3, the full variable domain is SQTIHQWPATLVQPVGSPLSLECTVEGTSNPNLYWYRQAAGRGLQLLFYSVGIGQISSEVPQNLSASRPQDRQFILSSKKLLLSDSGFYLCAWSYAANYGYTFGSGTRLTVV.

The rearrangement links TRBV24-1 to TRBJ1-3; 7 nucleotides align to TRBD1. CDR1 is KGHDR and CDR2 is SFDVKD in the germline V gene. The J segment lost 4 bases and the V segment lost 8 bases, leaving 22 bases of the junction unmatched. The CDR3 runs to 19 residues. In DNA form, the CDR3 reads TGTGCCACCAAGGGAGAAACAGGGGAAACTAATTCGAGAGGAAACACCATATATTTT. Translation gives CATKGETGETNSRGNTIYF.

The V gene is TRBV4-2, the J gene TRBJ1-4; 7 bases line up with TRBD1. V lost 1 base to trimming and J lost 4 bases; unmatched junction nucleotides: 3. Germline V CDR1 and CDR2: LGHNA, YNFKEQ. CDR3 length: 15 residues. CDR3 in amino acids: CASSQVRDSNEKLFF. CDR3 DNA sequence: TGTGCCAGCAGCCAAGTCCGGGACAGTAATGAAAAACTGTTTTTT.

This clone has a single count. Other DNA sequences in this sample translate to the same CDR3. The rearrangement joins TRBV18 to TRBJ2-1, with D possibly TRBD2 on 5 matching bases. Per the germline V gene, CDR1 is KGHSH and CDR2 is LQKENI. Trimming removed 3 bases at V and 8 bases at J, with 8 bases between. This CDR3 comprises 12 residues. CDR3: CASSPTGDEQFF. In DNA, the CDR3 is TGTGCCAGCTCACCCACCGGGGATGAGCAGTTCTTC.

CDR3 bases: TGTGCCATCAGTGAGTCTCCAGGGGGAAACAATCAGCCCCAGCATTTT. Translated: CAISESPGGNNQPQHF. The V gene is TRBV10-3, the J gene TRBJ1-5; 7 nucleotides line up with TRBD1. The CDR3 runs to 16 residues. Germline CDR1 and CDR2: ENHRY and SYGVKD. Unmatched junction bases numbered 5, after V lost 0 bases and J lost 3 bases.

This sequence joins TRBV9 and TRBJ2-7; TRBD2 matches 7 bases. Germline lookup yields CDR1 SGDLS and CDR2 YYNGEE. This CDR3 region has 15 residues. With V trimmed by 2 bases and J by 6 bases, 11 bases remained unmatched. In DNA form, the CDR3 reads TGTGCCAGCAGCGTTAGAGCGGGGCTCGATGTCGAGCAGTACTTC. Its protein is CASSVRAGLDVEQYF.

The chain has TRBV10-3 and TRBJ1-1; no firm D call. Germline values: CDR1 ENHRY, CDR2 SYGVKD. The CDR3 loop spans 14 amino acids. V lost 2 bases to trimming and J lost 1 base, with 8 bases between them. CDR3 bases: TGTGCCATCAGTGAGATCACAGAGAACACTGAAGCTTTCTTT. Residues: CAISEITENTEAFF.

The CDR3 DNA is TGCGCCAGCAGCTTGGCCGGTCGGGGCGGGGGCTCCCCACTCGATACGCAGTATTTT. Amino acids: CASSLAGRGGGSPLDTQYF. The rearrangement links TRBV5-1 to TRBJ2-3; D is perhaps TRBD2 (7 bases). The CDR3 runs to 19 residues. Germline V gives CDR1 SGHRS, CDR2 YFSETQ. V lost 0 bases to trimming and J lost 6 bases, with 26 bases between them.

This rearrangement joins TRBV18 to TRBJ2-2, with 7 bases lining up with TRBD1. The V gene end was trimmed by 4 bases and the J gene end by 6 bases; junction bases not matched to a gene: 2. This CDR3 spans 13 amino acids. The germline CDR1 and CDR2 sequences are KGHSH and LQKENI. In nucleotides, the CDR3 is TGTGCCAGCTCACGAGACAGGGCCGGGGAGCTGTTTTTT. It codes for CASSRDRAGELFF.

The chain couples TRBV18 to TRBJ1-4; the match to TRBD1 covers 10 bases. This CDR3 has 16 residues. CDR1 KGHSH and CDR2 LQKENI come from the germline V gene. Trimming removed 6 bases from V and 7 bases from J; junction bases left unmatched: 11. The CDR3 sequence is CASSLGQGVESEKLFF. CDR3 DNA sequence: TGTGCCAGCTCCCTCGGACAGGGGGTAGAAAGTGAAAAACTGTTTTTT.

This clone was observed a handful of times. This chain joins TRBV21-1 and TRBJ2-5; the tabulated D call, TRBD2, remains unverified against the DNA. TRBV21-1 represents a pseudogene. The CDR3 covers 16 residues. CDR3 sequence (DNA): TGTGCCAGCAGCAAAGTGCCCGGGGGGTACCAAGAGACCCAGTACTTC. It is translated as CASSKVPGGYQETQYF.

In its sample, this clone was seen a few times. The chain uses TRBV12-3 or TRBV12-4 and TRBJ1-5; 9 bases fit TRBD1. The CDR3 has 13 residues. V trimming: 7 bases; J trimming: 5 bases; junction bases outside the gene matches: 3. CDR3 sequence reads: CASTGTGYQPQHF. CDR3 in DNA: TGTGCCAGCACCGGGACAGGGTATCAGCCCCAGCATTTT.

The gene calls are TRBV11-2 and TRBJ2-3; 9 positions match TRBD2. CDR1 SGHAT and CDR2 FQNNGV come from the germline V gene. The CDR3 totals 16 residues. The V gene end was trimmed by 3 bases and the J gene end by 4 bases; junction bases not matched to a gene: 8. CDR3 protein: CASSLQGGGVSDTQYF. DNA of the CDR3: TGTGCCAGCAGCTTGCAAGGCGGGGGGGTCTCAGATACGCAGTATTTT.

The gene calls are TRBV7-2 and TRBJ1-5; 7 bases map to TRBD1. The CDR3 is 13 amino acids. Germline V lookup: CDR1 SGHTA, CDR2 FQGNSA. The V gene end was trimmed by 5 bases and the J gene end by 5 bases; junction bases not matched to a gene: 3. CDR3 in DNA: TGTGCCAGCAGCACCGACAGGGATCAGCCCCAGCATTTT. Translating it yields CASSTDRDQPQHF.

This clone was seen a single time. CDR3 nucleotides: TGTGCCAGCAGCCAGACAGGACCAGGGCGCAACGAGCAGTACTTC. It is translated as CASSQTGPGRNEQYF. The chain combines TRBV27 with TRBJ2-7, with D possibly matching TRBD1 (6 bases). This CDR3 contains 15 residues. Trimming cost V 6 bases and J 5 bases, with 20 bases left between them. In germline, CDR1 is MNHEY, CDR2 SMNVEV (reference sequence).

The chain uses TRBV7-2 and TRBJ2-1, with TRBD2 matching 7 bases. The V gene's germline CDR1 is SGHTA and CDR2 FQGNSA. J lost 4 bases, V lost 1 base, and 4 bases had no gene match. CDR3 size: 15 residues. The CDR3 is CASSLDGGSYNEQFF. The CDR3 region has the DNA TGTGCCAGCAGCTTAGACGGGGGGTCGTACAATGAGCAGTTCTTC.

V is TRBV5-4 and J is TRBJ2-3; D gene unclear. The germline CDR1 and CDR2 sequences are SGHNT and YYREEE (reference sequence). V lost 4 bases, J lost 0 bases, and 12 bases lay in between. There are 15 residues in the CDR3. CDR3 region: CASSLTPRSTDTQYF. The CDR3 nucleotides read TGTGCCAGCAGCCTTACTCCCAGGAGCACAGATACGCAGTATTTT.

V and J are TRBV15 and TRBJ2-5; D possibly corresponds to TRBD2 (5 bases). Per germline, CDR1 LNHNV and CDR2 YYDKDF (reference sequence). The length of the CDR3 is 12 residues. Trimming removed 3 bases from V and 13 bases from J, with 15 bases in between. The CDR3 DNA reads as TGTGCCACCAGCAGGGACTTTGGGCTACCGTACTTC. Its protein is CATSRDFGLPYF.

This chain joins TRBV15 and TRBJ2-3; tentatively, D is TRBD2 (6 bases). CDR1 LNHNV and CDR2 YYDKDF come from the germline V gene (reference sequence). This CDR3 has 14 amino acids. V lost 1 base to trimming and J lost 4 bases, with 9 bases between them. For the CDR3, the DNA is TGTGCCACCAGCAGAGCAGGCGGGGCAGATACGCAGTATTTT. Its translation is CATSRAGGADTQYF.

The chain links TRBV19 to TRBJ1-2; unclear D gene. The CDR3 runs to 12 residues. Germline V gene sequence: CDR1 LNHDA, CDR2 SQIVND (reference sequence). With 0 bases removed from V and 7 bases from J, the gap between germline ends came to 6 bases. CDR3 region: CASSIDRGGYTF. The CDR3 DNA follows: TGTGCCAGTAGTATAGATCGCGGTGGCTACACCTTC.

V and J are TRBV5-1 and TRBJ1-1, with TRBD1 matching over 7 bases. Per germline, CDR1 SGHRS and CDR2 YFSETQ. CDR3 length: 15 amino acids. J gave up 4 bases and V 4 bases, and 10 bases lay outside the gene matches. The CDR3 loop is CASSLSVGTVTEAFF. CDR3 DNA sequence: TGCGCCAGCAGCCTCTCTGTTGGGACAGTCACTGAAGCTTTCTTT.